This TCR beta chain stems from a study of cytotoxic CD8 clonotypes in ibrutinib-treated CLL. Sequenced by immunoSEQ multiplex PCR; TCRdb stores in-frame clones only, minus some. Among around 92,000 clones listed, 70% to 80% were seen once. Germline-derived CDR1 and CDR2 are LNHDA and SQIVND (reference sequence). The junction had 8 bases not matched to a gene; V was cut back by 3 bases and J by 1 base. This CDR3 has 16 residues. The source is a human donor with chronic lymphocytic leukemia. The rearrangement joins TRBV19 to TRBJ2-5; 7 bases are a match to TRBD2. The sequencing used PBMCs, collected after 24 months of ibrutinib treatment. The CDR3 bases are TGTGCCAGTAGTATCCGGCTAGCGGAAATCCAAGAGACCCAGTACTTC. Translation gives CASSIRLAEIQETQYF.